This TCR beta chain was recovered during a study of blood T cell repertoires in COVID-19. On the study more broadly: COVID-19 samples from acute and convalescent phases originated in the United States, Italy and Spain. PBMCs, B-cell-depleted T cells, or T cells were the source of the cDNA or gDNA that made up the material.

In the original workflow: Cell counts per sample came from amplifying reference gene primers. Sequencing was performed with immunoSEQ multiplex PCR; in TCRdb, only in-frame clones are kept and a portion is missing. V and J calls and clone size are given by that table; D and trimming were obtained from the DNA. The data contain some 170,000 clones, 82% of them singletons. The sequenced material came from peripheral blood. The TCR sequence derives from a woman between 65 and 79 years old with acute or convalescent COVID-19.

The CDR3: CATAMGQGVDQPQHF. CDR3 nucleotides: TGTGCCACCGCCATGGGACAGGGGGTGGATCAGCCCCAGCATTTT. The chain combines TRBV24-1 with TRBJ1-5; 11 bases are shared with TRBD1. V was pared by 9 bases and J by 5 bases, with 8 bases of the junction left unmatched. Germline CDR1 and CDR2: KGHDR and SFDVKD. The CDR3 consists of 15 residues.